The rows below give T cell receptor beta chains drawn from one sample of a study of T cells after yellow fever vaccination. TCRdb re-called the 5' RACE reads with MiXCR, one entry per CDR3 protein. This sample yields 250,000 to 350,000 distinct CDR3 sequences, of which around 6.8% are seen a single time; about 18% belongs to the top ten. Sequencing was performed on PBMCs, taken around 45 days after the first yellow fever vaccination. Receptor source: a man between 18 and 29 years old who received the YFV17D yellow fever vaccine. Both conserved end residues are part of each CDR3. A D gene is named only where the DNA matches it firmly. Only part of the rows carry a size: once, few, many, or a class if the clone is expanded.

cdr3_length d_call clone_size j_call v_call cdr3_aa cdr3_nt
13 - few TRBJ1-5 TRBV27 CASGNASNQPQHF TGTGCCAGCGGCAATGCCAGCAATCAGCCCCAGCATTTT
16 TRBD2 many TRBJ2-5 TRBV9 CASSPRLAGGPETQYF TGTGCCAGCAGCCCTCGACTAGCGGGGGGGCCGGAGACCCAGTACTTC
16 - few TRBJ2-3 TRBV6-5 CASSMLEGTSTDTQYF TGTGCCAGCAGCATGCTCGAGGGGACAAGCACAGATACGCAGTATTTT
17 TRBD1 few TRBJ2-7 TRBV7-9 CASSLDYRDSPSYEQYF TGTGCCAGCAGCTTAGACTATCGGGACAGCCCCTCCTACGAGCAGTACTTC
12 - - TRBJ2-4 TRBV12-2 CAATQGMDIQYF TGTGCAGCGACACAGGGGATGGACATTCAGTACTTC
16 TRBD1 - TRBJ2-4 TRBV7-2 CASSQGTGQAKNIQYF TGTGCCAGCAGCCAAGGGACAGGGCAGGCCAAAAACATTCAGTACTTC
16 - - TRBJ2-3 TRBV6-1 CASSPRRRGPRDTQYF TGTGCCAGCAGTCCCCGGAGACGGGGACCTCGGGATACGCAGTATTTT
13 - few TRBJ2-1 TRBV4-3 CASSQDWDNEQFF TGCGCCAGCAGCCAAGATTGGGACAATGAGCAGTTCTTC
13 - - TRBJ2-5 TRBV27 CASSLGGVKTQYF TGTGCCAGCAGTTTGGGGGGAGTGAAGACCCAGTACTTC
13 - - TRBJ2-3 TRBV12-5 CASGLQLADTQYF TGTGCTAGTGGTTTGCAGTTAGCAGATACGCAGTATTTT
13 - few TRBJ1-2 TRBV18 CASSDDTGYGYTF TGTGCCAGCTCAGACGATACAGGGTACGGCTACACCTTC
15 TRBD1 - TRBJ2-1 TRBV5-6 CASSLTGTGGNEQFF TGTGCCAGCAGCTTAACCGGGACAGGGGGGAATGAGCAGTTCTTC
15 - few TRBJ2-3 TRBV27 CATRNLLQSTDTQYF TGTGCCACCCGAAACTTACTCCAAAGCACAGATACGCAGTATTTT
15 - few TRBJ1-1 TRBV5-4 CASTTPQGANTEAFF TGTGCCAGCACCACCCCACAGGGCGCGAACACTGAAGCTTTCTTT
17 - - TRBJ1-6 TRBV2 CASRTVEGSSYNSPLHF TGTGCCAGCAGGACGGTTGAAGGGAGCTCCTATAATTCACCCCTCCACTTT
15 - - TRBJ2-1 TRBV6-2/TRBV6-3 CASSQTPSSYNEQFF TGTGCCAGCAGTCAGACACCAAGCTCCTACAATGAGCAGTTCTTC
12 TRBD1 many TRBJ2-5 TRBV20-1 CSALGQMETQYF TGCAGTGCCCTGGGACAGATGGAGACCCAGTACTTC
15 TRBD1 - TRBJ2-7 TRBV9 CASSPEGQGSYEQYF TGTGCCAGCAGCCCAGAGGGACAGGGGTCCTACGAGCAGTACTTC
14 TRBD1 few TRBJ1-2 TRBV7-2 CASSLLGQGGGYTF TGTGCCAGCAGCTTACTAGGACAGGGAGGAGGCTACACCTTC
18 - few TRBJ2-3 TRBV5-1 CASTPGLAGHPRLDTQYF TGCGCCAGCACCCCGGGCTTGGCCGGTCACCCCCGGTTAGATACGCAGTATTTT
16 TRBD1 - TRBJ2-2 TRBV7-2 CASKTGGRSDTGELFF TGTGCCAGCAAGACAGGGGGTCGTTCCGACACCGGGGAGCTGTTTTTT
15 - few TRBJ2-2 TRBV7-2 CASSLAGLVTGELFF TGTGCCAGCAGCTTAGCGGGGCTAGTCACCGGGGAGCTGTTTTTT
14 - - TRBJ2-5 TRBV2 CASSEAISPETQYF TGTGCCAGCAGTGAAGCCATCTCGCCGGAGACCCAGTACTTC
16 - few TRBJ1-5 TRBV5-6 CASSRRGLPEIYFQHF TGTGCCAGCAGTCGTCGGGGCCTCCCGGAAATCTACTTCCAGCATTTT
14 TRBD1 - TRBJ2-1 TRBV4-1 CASSILRGLNEQFF TGCGCCAGCAGCATTCTGAGGGGGCTTAATGAGCAGTTCTTC
14 TRBD2 many TRBJ2-1 TRBV5-5 CASGTSGGYNEQFF TGTGCCAGCGGAACTAGCGGGGGTTACAATGAGCAGTTCTTC
14 - few TRBJ1-4 TRBV11-2 CASSFAHSGEKLFF TGTGCCAGCAGCTTCGCCCATTCAGGGGAAAAACTGTTTTTT
13 - many TRBJ1-6 TRBV6-2/TRBV6-3 CASRRRETSPLHF TGTGCCAGCAGGAGACGGGAGACTTCACCCCTCCACTTT
17 - - TRBJ2-7 TRBV6-1 CASSLNLWTSGPYEQYF TGTGCCAGCAGCCTTAACCTTTGGACAAGTGGCCCCTACGAGCAGTACTTC